This T cell receptor beta chain is drawn from a study of control samples from healthy donors and cancer patients. Only in-frame clones appear in the TCRdb table, and some are missing; sequencing was by immunoSEQ multiplex PCR. The table records about 250,000 clones, roughly 82% of them present only once. This CDR3 is 15 amino acids long. Germline V gene sequence: CDR1 MNHEY, CDR2 SVGAGI. The V gene end was trimmed by 4 bases and the J gene end by 5 bases; junction bases not matched to a gene: 3. This rearrangement joins TRBV6-5 to TRBJ2-2; 11 nucleotides agree with TRBD2. The sequence was obtained from a woman aged 55-70 years with lung cancer. Source material: PBMCs. The CDR3 here is CASSSSGRITGELFF. The CDR3 DNA reads as TGTGCCAGCAGTTCTAGCGGGAGGATAACCGGGGAGCTGTTTTTT.